Listed here are 25 T cell receptor beta chains from one sample, sequenced in a study of T cell repertoires in cytomegalovirus infection. These receptors have no identified antigens. TCRdb re-derived calls from the reads in MiXCR, one entry per CDR3 protein. This sample has 110,000 or so distinct CDR3 sequences, with over 30% found just once. The sample consisted of CD8+ T cells from cultured PBMCs, taken from culture after CMV antigen stimulation. The receptors were sampled from a human donor in good health (CMV status not recorded). Some clones in this sample may be carry-over from other donors' samples.

The rearrangement links TRBV19 to TRBJ1-2; tentative D call: TRBD1 (5 bases). V was cut by 6 bases and J by 0 bases, with 11 bases left in between. The CDR3 runs to 14 residues. From germline, CDR1 is LNHDA and CDR2 SQIVND (reference sequence). This CDR3 is CASSDREPNYGYTF. The DNA of the CDR3 is TGTGCCAGTAGCGACAGAGAACCTAACTATGGCTACACCTTC.

This chain links TRBV20-1 with TRBJ1-2, with D possibly being TRBD1 (6 bases). Trimming cost V 6 bases and J 4 bases, with 12 bases left between them. Germline V gene data show CDR1 as DFQATT and CDR2 as SNEGSKA (reference sequence). CDR3 length: 12 residues. The DNA for the CDR3 is TGCAGTGCCCAGACAGGCTTCTATGGCTACACCTTC. Translated, it gives CSAQTGFYGYTF.

A few counts support this clonotype. This chain links TRBV7-8 with TRBJ1-1; D is unresolved. The V gene lost 5 bases and the J gene lost 0 bases, with 16 bases spanning the gap. Germline V gives CDR1 SGHVS, CDR2 FQNEAQ. This CDR3 is built from 16 residues. The CDR3, as DNA: TGTGCCAGCAGCCGTAGGGATGGTACCTTGAACACTGAAGCTTTCTTT. Amino acid sequence: CASSRRDGTLNTEAFF.

V gene TRBV7-3 combines with J gene TRBJ1-1; D is undetermined. V gave up 3 bases and J gave up 5 bases, with 16 bases separating them. The germline CDR1 and CDR2 sequences are SGHTA and FQGTGA. The CDR3 sequence is 15 residues long. CDR3 nucleotides: TGTGCCAGCAGCTTCGTACTCTCCGGGGAAACTGAAGCTTTCTTT. Its protein product is CASSFVLSGETEAFF.

This clonotype was observed a handful of times. The chain links TRBV4-1 to TRBJ1-5; 7 bases match TRBD1. Germline lookup yields CDR1 MGHRA and CDR2 YSYEKL. There are 14 residues in the CDR3. Unmatched junction bases numbered 4, after V lost 4 bases and J lost 4 bases. This CDR3 is CASSLIQGNQPQHF. The DNA of the CDR3 is TGCGCCAGCAGCCTTATACAGGGGAATCAGCCCCAGCATTTT.

This clonotype was recorded many times. The V call is TRBV10-3, the J call TRBJ1-5; D not certain. This CDR3 comprises 16 residues. V dropped 0 bases and J dropped 0 bases, with 9 bases sitting between them. Germline CDR1 ENHRY, CDR2 SYGVKD. The DNA for the CDR3 is TGTGCCATCAGTGAGTCCTGGATCTATAGCAATCAGCCCCAGCATTTT. It translates to CAISESWIYSNQPQHF.

This clonotype was seen only a few times. This sequence joins TRBV28 and TRBJ1-3, with a possible D match to TRBD1 (5 bases). This CDR3 has 14 residues. Germline assignment: CDR1 MDHEN and CDR2 SYDVKM. V lost 3 bases and J 2 bases, leaving 8 bases between the germline ends. The CDR3 is CASSFGAAGNTIYF. The CDR3 DNA sequence: TGTGCCAGCAGTTTCGGGGCTGCTGGAAACACCATATATTTT.

As for this clonotype: Given a much more abundant clone one base away, this may be a read error. CDR3 region: CASREEDRAASPLHF. The CDR3 coding sequence is TGTGCCAGCAGAGAAGAGGACAGGGCGGCTTCACCCCTCCACTTT. This chain links TRBV6-1 with TRBJ1-6; 8 bases align to TRBD1. Germline V gene data show CDR1 as MNHNS and CDR2 as SASEGT. This CDR3 contains 15 residues.

The chain uses TRBV5-1 and TRBJ1-6; D unresolved. Between the trimmed V and J ends, which lost 4 bases and 3 bases, there was a span of 5 bases. Germline values: CDR1 SGHRS, CDR2 YFSETQ. CDR3 size: 13 residues. The CDR3 region has the DNA TGCGCCAGCAGCGAATACTATAATTCACCCCTCCACTTT. This translates into CASSEYYNSPLHF.

This clonotype was seen a handful of times. The chain carries TRBV6-2 or TRBV6-3 and TRBJ2-7; D is possibly TRBD1 (6 bases). CDR1 and CDR2 (germline): MNHEY, SVGEGT. This CDR3 contains 13 residues. V shed 7 bases and J shed 4 bases, with 14 bases lying between them. The DNA of the CDR3 is TGTGCCAGCATTGGACAGATAGAATACGAGCAGTACTTC. Translating gives CASIGQIEYEQYF.

This clonotype was observed many times. This rearrangement joins TRBV4-1 to TRBJ1-2, with D possibly matching TRBD1 (6 bases). The V end was cut by 0 bases, the J end by 2 bases, with 10 bases between. The germline V gene has CDR1 MGHRA and CDR2 YSYEKL. CDR3 size: 15 residues. CDR3 bases: TGCGCCAGCAGCCAAGAGACCGGGGGCAACTATGGCTACACCTTC. Its protein is CASSQETGGNYGYTF.

This clonotype was seen only once. A read error may produce the germline difference seen at one junction end. CDR3 protein: CASSVQYSNQPRHF. The CDR3 coding sequence is TGTGCCAGCAGTGTTCAGTATAGCAATCAGCCCCGGCATTTT. The chain combines TRBV28 with TRBJ1-5; D not resolved. Per the germline V gene, CDR1 is MDHEN and CDR2 is SYDVKM. The CDR3 consists of 14 residues.

The table lists this clonotype with a few counts. This chain uses TRBV27 with TRBJ1-1; no reliable D call. The V end lost 2 bases, the J end lost 1 base, and 5 bases lay between the germline ends. Germline V gives CDR1 MNHEY, CDR2 SMNVEV (reference sequence). This CDR3 is 13 amino acids long. The DNA for the CDR3 is TGTGCCAGCAGTTTAGCTAAGAACACTGAAGCTTTCTTT. Its translation: CASSLAKNTEAFF.

This chain joins TRBV7-1 and TRBJ2-7; the D is unclear. TRBV7-1 falls under the ORF class, with uncertain function. The CDR3 loop spans 16 amino acids. V lost 3 bases and J 3 bases, leaving 18 bases between the germline ends. The CDR3 sequence is CASSSAEAQTFYEQYF. CDR3 DNA: TGTGCCAGCAGCTCCGCCGAGGCGCAGACCTTCTACGAGCAGTACTTC.

This clonotype was observed a handful of times. The gene calls are TRBV7-2 and TRBJ2-5; perhaps TRBD2 as D (6 bases). There are 14 residues in the CDR3. Germline assignment: CDR1 SGHTA and CDR2 FQGNSA. V lost 1 base to trimming and J lost 4 bases, with 10 bases between them. CDR3 sequence: CASSLDRRGETQYF. The CDR3 region has the DNA TGTGCCAGCAGCTTAGATAGGCGGGGAGAGACCCAGTACTTC.

This clonotype came up a few times. The chain carries TRBV6-6 and TRBJ1-1; D remains unclear. In germline, CDR1 is MNHNY, CDR2 SVGAGI (reference sequence). With 2 bases removed from V and 0 bases from J, the gap between germline ends came to 13 bases. CDR3 length: 16 amino acids. CDR3 sequence (DNA): TGTGCCAGCAGTTACACCCCCGGCCCCATGAACACTGAAGCTTTCTTT. This gives the protein CASSYTPGPMNTEAFF.

This clonotype was found a few times. The chain uses TRBV7-9 and TRBJ1-2; the D gene is possibly TRBD1 (5 bases). This CDR3 comprises 16 residues. From germline, CDR1 is SEHNR and CDR2 FQNEAQ (reference sequence). Trimming removed 5 bases at V and 7 bases at J, with 23 bases between. CDR3 DNA sequence: TGTGCCAGCAGCGCAGTAACCCAGCCAGGGACCTCTGGCTACACCTTC. Amino acid sequence: CASSAVTQPGTSGYTF.

This clonotype came up many times. The chain combines TRBV10-3 with TRBJ1-3; D possibly corresponds to TRBD1 (5 bases). Trimming removed 6 bases at V and 0 bases at J, with 12 bases between. This CDR3 is 15 amino acids long. Germline-derived CDR1 and CDR2 are ENHRY and SYGVKD. The CDR3 nucleotides read TGTGCCATCAGCGGCGGGACGGGCTCTGGAAACACCATATATTTT. The encoded protein is CAISGGTGSGNTIYF.

This clonotype has only one observation. J is TRBJ1-2 and V is TRBV7-9; perhaps TRBD1 as D (6 bases). Deletions cut 1 base from V and 8 bases from J, with 14 bases between. The length of the CDR3 is 14 residues. CDR1 and CDR2 from the germline V gene are SEHNR and FQNEAQ (reference sequence). The CDR3 region has the DNA TGTGCCAGCAGCTTAGATGGGGGGCTCTACGGCTACACCTTC. Translated: CASSLDGGLYGYTF. The whole variable domain, filled in from reference TRBV7-9 and TRBJ1-2, reads DTGVSQNPRHKITKRGQNVTFRCDPISEHNRLYWYRQTLGQGPEFLTYFQNEAQLEKSRLLSDRFSAERPKGSFSTLEIQRTEQGDSAMYLCASSLDGGLYGYTFGSGTRLTVV.

The chain couples TRBV9 to TRBJ2-7, with TRBD1 as a possible D gene (6 bases). Germline values: CDR1 SGDLS, CDR2 YYNGEE. The CDR3 sequence is 14 residues long. Between the trimmed V and J ends, which lost 0 bases and 2 bases, there was a span of 9 bases. The CDR3 protein is CASSVGKGAYEQYF. CDR3 DNA sequence: TGTGCCAGCAGCGTAGGTAAGGGGGCCTACGAGCAGTACTTC.

The chain employs TRBV7-9 and TRBJ1-1; D remains unclear. Germline lookup yields CDR1 SEHNR and CDR2 FQNEAQ (reference sequence). V was pared by 2 bases and J by 1 base, with 11 bases between. The CDR3 runs to 15 residues. The CDR3 sequence: CASSLPGRGNTEAFF. The CDR3 nucleotides read TGTGCCAGCAGCTTACCGGGCCGTGGGAACACTGAAGCTTTCTTT.

This clonotype was observed a few times. The rearrangement uses TRBV5-1 and TRBJ2-7, with TRBD1 matching 9 bases. V shed 2 bases and J 5 bases; nucleotides not matched to a gene: 8. CDR3 length equals 15 residues. From germline, CDR1 is SGHRS and CDR2 YFSETQ. CDR3 residues: CASSFFGTGYDEQYF. CDR3 nucleotides: TGCGCCAGCAGCTTTTTCGGGACAGGGTACGACGAGCAGTACTTC.

The chain is built from TRBV12-3 or TRBV12-4 and TRBJ1-5; TRBD1 agrees at 7 bases. The CDR3 is made up of 19 amino acids. After removal of 3 bases from V and 2 bases from J, the junction contained 16 bases not matched to a gene. In DNA form, the CDR3 reads TGTGCCAGCAGTTTCCTTTTCTCGGGCAGGGGGGCAGGCAATCAGCCCCAGCATTTT. Translation gives CASSFLFSGRGAGNQPQHF.

This clonotype appeared a few times. The chain joins TRBV27 to TRBJ1-3; D is perhaps TRBD1 (6 bases). The V end was cut by 6 bases, the J end by 4 bases, with 13 bases between. This CDR3 has 14 amino acids. Per the germline V gene, CDR1 is MNHEY and CDR2 is SMNVEV (reference sequence). The DNA of the CDR3 is TGTGCCAGCAGCGCCAGGGGTTTAGGAAACACCATATATTTT. As protein: CASSARGLGNTIYF.

This clonotype has just one count. V usage is TRBV7-9 and J usage is TRBJ2-2; TRBD2 agrees at 10 bases. Trimming took 4 bases from V and 2 from J; bases not matched to a gene: 4. CDR3 length: 16 amino acids. Germline lookup yields CDR1 SEHNR and CDR2 FQNEAQ (reference sequence). The CDR3 is CASSSGLAENTGELFF. The CDR3 coding sequence is TGTGCCAGCAGCTCCGGACTAGCGGAAAACACCGGGGAGCTGTTTTTT.